This entry describes one T cell receptor (beta chain). Its target is not known. The PCR was carried out with 60 Vbeta primers and 13 Jbeta primers. The protocol was immunoSEQ multiplex PCR, while the TCRdb copy is restricted to in-frame clones and leaves out a portion. The sample records about 150,000 clones, roughly 78% being singletons. The data were obtained in a study of cytomegalovirus exposure and HLA in healthy donors. Study-wide results and limits: Roughly uniform depth of sequencing across donors was assumed in presence/absence analyses. In a later analysis, several top co-occurrence clusters appeared linked to parvovirus B19, influenza, CMV and Epstein-Barr virus. Some segments of the V type, notably TRBV6-2 and TRBV6-3, were excluded as indistinguishable.

The CDR3 length is 15 residues. This receptor was obtained from a woman aged 40 to 50 in good health and CMV-seronegative. The material sequenced was PBMCs. The V and J genes are TRBV21-1 and TRBJ1-2; the table's D call, TRBD1, has no DNA check behind it. TRBV21-1 is a known pseudogene. The CDR3 spells CASSNPTVSPYGYTF. CDR3 nucleotides: TGTGCCAGCAGCAACCCTACAGTGAGTCCCTATGGCTACACCTTC.